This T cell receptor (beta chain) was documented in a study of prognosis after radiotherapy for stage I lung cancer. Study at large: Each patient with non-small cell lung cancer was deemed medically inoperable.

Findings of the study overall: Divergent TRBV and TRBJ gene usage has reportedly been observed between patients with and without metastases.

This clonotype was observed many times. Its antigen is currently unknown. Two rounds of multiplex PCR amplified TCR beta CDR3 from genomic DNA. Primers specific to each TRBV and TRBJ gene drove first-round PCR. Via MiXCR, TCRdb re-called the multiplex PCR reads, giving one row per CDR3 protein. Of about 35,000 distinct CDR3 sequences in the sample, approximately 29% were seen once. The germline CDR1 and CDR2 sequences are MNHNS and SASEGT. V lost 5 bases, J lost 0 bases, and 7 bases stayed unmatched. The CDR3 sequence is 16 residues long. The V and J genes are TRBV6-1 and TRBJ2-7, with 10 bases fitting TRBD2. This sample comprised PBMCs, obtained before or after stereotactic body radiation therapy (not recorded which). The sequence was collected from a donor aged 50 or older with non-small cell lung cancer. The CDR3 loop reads CASSKTSGDASYEQYF. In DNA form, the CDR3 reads TGTGCCAGCAGTAAAACTAGCGGGGATGCCTCCTACGAGCAGTACTTC.